Presented here are 14 T cell receptor beta chains from one specimen sequenced in a study of technical replicates of blood from several donors. TCRdb keeps only in-frame clones here, not all; method: immunoSEQ multiplex PCR. In the table there are roughly 82,000 clones, around nine tenths of which are singletons. The specimen sequenced was T cells isolated from PBMCs. The receptors here all came from a human donor in good health.

The CDR3, as DNA: TGTGCCAGCAGCCAAAGAGACAGGCCAACCTCCTACAATGAGCAGTTCTTC. This sequence encodes CASSQRDRPTSYNEQFF. V usage is TRBV14 and J usage is TRBJ2-1, with D maybe TRBD1 (6 bases). The V end was cut by 2 bases, the J end by 0 bases, with 14 bases between. This CDR3 comprises 17 residues. CDR1 and CDR2 from the germline V gene are SGHDN and FVKESK.

The chain is built from TRBV21-1 and TRBJ1-2; TRBD1 is taken as the D call from the table, unchecked against the DNA. TRBV21-1 counts as a pseudogene. The CDR3 has 17 residues. The CDR3 reads CASSKAPPRGIFYGYTF. The DNA for the CDR3 is TGTGCCAGCAGCAAAGCTCCGCCGAGGGGGATTTTCTATGGCTACACCTTC.

This rearrangement joins TRBV5-1 to TRBJ2-1, with D maybe TRBD1 (5 bases). Trimming took off 2 bases at V and 6 bases at J, with 9 bases between the two ends. The germline gives CDR1 SGHRS, CDR2 YFSETQ. The CDR3 runs 13 residues. The DNA of the CDR3 is TGCGCCAGCAGCTTTGGGGCAGGCAATGAGCAGTTCTTC. Its translation: CASSFGAGNEQFF. The entire variable domain, with the rest obtained from reference TRBV5-1 and TRBJ2-1, is as follows: KAGVTQTPRYLIKTRGQQVTLSCSPISGHRSVSWYQQTPGQGLQFLFEYFSETQRNKGNFPGRFSGRQFSNSRSEMNVSTLELGDSALYLCASSFGAGNEQFFGPGTRLTVL.

This sequence joins TRBV4-1 and TRBJ2-7, with D unresolved. V was pared by 2 bases and J by 2 bases, with 13 bases between. Germline V gene lookup returns CDR1 MGHRA and CDR2 YSYEKL. This CDR3 is built from 15 residues. As DNA, the CDR3 is TGCGCCAGCAGCCAATACTCAACAGTCGCCTACGAGCAGTACTTC. Translating gives CASSQYSTVAYEQYF.

The chain joins TRBV2 to TRBJ2-3; D remains ambiguous. The germline V gene encodes CDR1 SNHLY and CDR2 FYNNEI. The CDR3 totals 10 residues. V was shortened by 3 bases and J by 10 bases, with 5 bases between the two germline ends. CDR3 sequence: CASSDLAQYF. The CDR3 DNA reads TGTGCCAGCAGTGATTTAGCGCAGTATTTT.

J is TRBJ1-2 and V is TRBV10-3, with 10 bases matching TRBD1. CDR1 is ENHRY and CDR2 is SYGVKD in the germline V gene. Trimming at V came to 0 bases and at J to 8 bases, leaving 12 bases not matched to a gene. This CDR3 is 17 amino acids long. The CDR3 loop is CAISESILGQGSRGYTF. CDR3 nucleotides: TGTGCCATCAGTGAGTCGATACTGGGACAGGGGAGTCGGGGCTACACCTTC.

The CDR3 protein is CASSRQGLVTEAFF. The DNA for the CDR3 is TGTGCCAGCAGCCGACAGGGGTTGGTCACTGAAGCTTTCTTT. The chain is built from TRBV2 and TRBJ1-1, with TRBD1 matching 8 bases. The V segment lost 6 bases and the J segment 4 bases; nucleotides outside the gene matches: 7. The CDR3 consists of 14 residues. Germline V gene lookup returns CDR1 SNHLY and CDR2 FYNNEI.

The chain recombines TRBV27 with TRBJ2-3; 8 bases are shared with TRBD1. Trimming at V came to 0 bases and at J to 2 bases, leaving 4 bases not matched to a gene. This CDR3 is built from 16 residues. The germline V gene has CDR1 MNHEY and CDR2 SMNVEV (reference sequence). The CDR3 nucleotides are TGTGCCAGCAGTTTATCGTCGGGACAGGTCACAGATACGCAGTATTTT. This encodes CASSLSSGQVTDTQYF.

This chain links TRBV6-5 with TRBJ1-1, with 8 bases matching TRBD1. The CDR3 consists of 13 residues. Germline V CDR1 and CDR2: MNHEY, SVGAGI. V dropped 5 bases and J dropped 6; count of bases not matched to a gene: 5. CDR3 sequence: CASSRQGAAEAFF. Here the CDR3 DNA reads TGTGCCAGCAGTAGGCAGGGGGCGGCTGAAGCTTTCTTT.

This chain joins TRBV28 and TRBJ2-2; TRBD2 is a possible D gene (6 bases). Germline V gene sequence: CDR1 MDHEN, CDR2 SYDVKM. V was pared by 4 bases and J by 2 bases, with 14 bases between. This CDR3 region has 16 residues. The CDR3 region is CASSSPRRENTGELFF. In nucleotides, the CDR3 is TGTGCCAGCAGTTCCCCTAGGAGGGAAAACACCGGGGAGCTGTTTTTT.

For the CDR3, the DNA is TGTGCCAGCAGAGAAATGGGGGCTGCTGAAGCTTTCTTT. This encodes CASREMGAAEAFF. The J gene is TRBJ1-1, the V gene TRBV14; possibly TRBD1 for D (6 bases). Germline V gives CDR1 SGHDN, CDR2 FVKESK. The germline V and J ends were trimmed by 6 bases and 6 bases, with 14 bases remaining between them. The CDR3 has 13 residues.

The chain has TRBV6-6 and TRBJ2-7; 7 bases are a match to TRBD1. V gave up 2 bases and J gave up 4 bases; unmatched junction bases: 8. Germline V gene data show CDR1 as MNHNY and CDR2 as SVGAGI (reference sequence). This CDR3 region has 15 residues. The CDR3 here is CASSYRGQIRYEQYF. The CDR3, as DNA: TGTGCCAGCAGTTACCGGGGACAGATTCGGTACGAGCAGTACTTC.

This chain links TRBV2 with TRBJ1-4; no clear D gene. Per germline, CDR1 SNHLY and CDR2 FYNNEI. The ends were cut back, 9 bases at V and 1 base at J, with 15 bases in the middle. The CDR3 totals 15 residues. Here the CDR3 DNA reads TGTGCCAGTAACAGCCCCTACATAACTAATGAAAAACTGTTTTTT. It yields the protein CASNSPYITNEKLFF.

The chain combines TRBV11-3 with TRBJ2-7; unclear D gene. Germline V gives CDR1 SGHNT, CDR2 YENEEA. The CDR3 consists of 13 residues. The V end lost 4 bases, the J end lost 2 bases, and 9 bases lay between the germline ends. CDR3 amino acids: CASSSTVTYEQYF. CDR3 bases: TGTGCCAGCAGCTCCACAGTTACCTACGAGCAGTACTTC.